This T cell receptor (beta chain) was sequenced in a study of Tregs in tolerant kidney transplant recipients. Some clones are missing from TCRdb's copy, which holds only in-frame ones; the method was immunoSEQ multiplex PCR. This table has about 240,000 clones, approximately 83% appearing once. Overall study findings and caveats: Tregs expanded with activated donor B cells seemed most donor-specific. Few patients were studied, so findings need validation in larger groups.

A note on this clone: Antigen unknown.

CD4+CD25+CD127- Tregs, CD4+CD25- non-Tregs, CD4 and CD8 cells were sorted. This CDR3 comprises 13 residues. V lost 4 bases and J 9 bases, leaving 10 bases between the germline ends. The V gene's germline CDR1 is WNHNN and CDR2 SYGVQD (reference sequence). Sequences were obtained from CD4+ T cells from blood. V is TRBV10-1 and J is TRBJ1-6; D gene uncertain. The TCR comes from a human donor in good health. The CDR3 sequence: CASSGSGGSPLHF. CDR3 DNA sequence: TGCGCCAGCAGTGGAAGCGGCGGTTCACCCCTCCACTTT.